A single TCR beta chain is shown here with its context. This sample stems from a study of blood T cell repertoires in COVID-19. The CDR3 is made up of 13 amino acids. Between the trimmed V and J ends, which lost 0 bases and 6 bases, there was a span of 6 bases. Germline-derived CDR1 and CDR2 are MNHEY and SVGAGI. Assay used: immunoSEQ multiplex PCR; TCRdb lists only in-frame clones, some missing. The repertoire holds 150,000 or so clones, with roughly 84% as singletons. This sequence joins TRBV6-5 and TRBJ1-5; D gene uncertain. Sequencing was performed on PBMCs or T cells enriched from blood (not recorded which). This TCR derives from a man aged 55 to 69 who had recovered from COVID-19. CDR3 DNA: TGTGCCAGCAGTTACTCCCCCCGTCAGCCCCAGCATTTT. It translates to CASSYSPRQPQHF.